This TCR beta chain was sequenced during a study of blood T cell repertoires in COVID-19. At the level of the study: COVID-19 samples, acute and convalescent, were from the United States, Italy and Spain.

Study processing details: Amplification of reference gene primers provided the estimated nucleated cell counts. Generated by immunoSEQ multiplex PCR, the TCRdb table keeps only in-frame clones and is missing some. V and J calls and clone size come straight from that table; D and trimming were deduced from the DNA. In the table there are 150,000 to 200,000 clones, approximately 87% of which are singletons. This CDR3 comprises 14 residues. CDR1 is GTSNPN and CDR2 is SVGIG in the germline V gene (reference sequence). V shed 5 bases, J shed 7 bases, and the junction held 11 bases outside the gene matches.

This TCR was recovered from a man in his 70s with active or convalescent COVID-19. The sample was peripheral blood. This chain links TRBV30 with TRBJ1-2; 9 bases are a match to TRBD1. CDR3 nucleotides: TGTGCCTGGGTGGGGACAGGGAGGGGAGCTGGCTACACCTTC. This encodes CAWVGTGRGAGYTF.